This entry concerns a single T cell receptor beta chain. Measured with immunoSEQ multiplex PCR; TCRdb has only the in-frame clones, and not every one. The sample yields over 100,000 clones, approximately 92% seen once. The data were obtained in a study of OX40 agonist ivuxolimab in advanced cancers. Trimming cost V 5 bases and J 4 bases, with 9 bases left between them. CDR3 size: 12 residues. Germline-derived CDR1 and CDR2 are SGHRS and YFSETQ. V usage is TRBV5-1 and J usage is TRBJ2-5; D uncertain. The sequence was collected from an adult with an advanced solid tumor such as melanoma, head and neck, liver or kidney cancer. The sample here was CD4+ or CD8+ T cells sorted from blood, taken in a trial of the OX40 agonist ivuxolimab. CDR3 sequence: CASRQEGETQYF. The CDR3 nucleotides are TGCGCCAGCAGACAAGAAGGAGAGACCCAGTACTTC.